These T cell receptor beta chains were read from a single sample in a study of regulatory T cells in long-lasting Graves disease. TCRdb analysed the multiplex PCR reads with MiXCR anew, one entry per CDR3 protein. The sample holds 550,000 to 600,000 distinct CDR3 sequences; 16% are singletons and the top ten take about 11%. The same specimen was also included in a second study, on T cells in Graves' hyperthyroidism and ophthalmopathy.

This specimen was peripheral blood mononuclear cells (PBMCs), taken at new diagnosis, from a patient treated with antithyroid drugs. Receptor source: a man in his late teens or twenties with Graves disease. Each CDR3 is given with its conserved first and last residue. The D gene is left open where the match is weak. Rows give clone size only sometimes, using once, few, many, or a class for an expanded clone.

TRBV7-9	-	TRBD2	TRBJ2-3	CASSLPSGKGNTDTQYF	TGTGCCAGCAGCTTACCCAGCGGGAAGGGGAACACAGATACGCAGTATTTT
TRBV28	many	-	TRBJ2-7	CASSLYYLAYEQYF	TGTGCCAGCAGTTTATATTATCTAGCCTACGAGCAGTACTTC
TRBV30	-	TRBD2	TRBJ2-3	CAWSVWGRAGNTQYF	TGTGCCTGGAGTGTTTGGGGGAGGGCCGGGAATACGCAGTATTTT
TRBV20-1	many	-	TRBJ2-7	CSAEAGSYEQYF	TGCAGTGCTGAGGCGGGATCCTACGAGCAGTACTTC
TRBV7-8	few	-	TRBJ2-2	CASRLGSPDTGELFF	TGTGCCAGCAGGCTCGGGAGTCCTGACACCGGGGAGCTGTTTTTT
TRBV30	few	-	TRBJ1-1	CAWSPKEGGSTEAFF	TGTGCCTGGAGTCCTAAGGAAGGGGGGTCCACTGAAGCTTTCTTT
TRBV20-1	-	-	TRBJ2-7	CSAIKGHHYEQYF	TGCAGTGCCATAAAGGGACACCACTACGAGCAGTACTTC
TRBV7-9	many	TRBD1	TRBJ2-7	CASSADRGHEQYF	TGTGCCAGCAGCGCCGACAGGGGGCACGAGCAGTACTTC
TRBV5-1	-	TRBD2	TRBJ2-7	CASSLDLAGEDEQHF	TGCGCCAGCAGCTTGGATCTCGCGGGAGAGGACGAGCAGCACTTC
TRBV12-3/TRBV12-4	many	-	TRBJ1-5	CASSLENGGQPQHF	TGTGCCAGCAGTTTAGAAAATGGAGGTCAGCCCCAGCATTTT
TRBV19	-	TRBD2	TRBJ2-3	CASSIDPLAGGTQYF	TGTGCCAGTAGTATAGATCCCCTAGCGGGAGGTACGCAGTATTTT
TRBV7-7	many	-	TRBJ2-3	CASSLIEGDTQYF	TGTGCTAGCAGCTTAATTGAGGGGGATACGCAGTATTTT
TRBV15	-	TRBD2	TRBJ2-3	CATSRRLATVPTQYF	TGTGCCACCAGCAGACGACTAGCGACAGTACCTACGCAGTATTTT
TRBV2	many	-	TRBJ1-2	CARTENYGYTF	TGTGCCAGGACAGAGAACTATGGCTACACCTTC
TRBV29-1	-	TRBD1	TRBJ2-5	CSVGQGHETQYF	TGCAGCGTTGGACAGGGCCACGAGACCCAGTACTTC
TRBV6-1	few	TRBD1	TRBJ2-3	CASSYNARGQGLTDTQYF	TGTGCCAGCAGTTACAATGCGCGGGGACAGGGTCTCACAGATACGCAGTATTTT
TRBV2	-	-	TRBJ1-3	CASSYDFAIYF	TGTGCCAGCAGTTATGATTTCGCCATATATTTT
TRBV2	many	-	TRBJ2-3	CASRFRDTTDTQYF	TGTGCCAGCAGGTTCCGGGACACCACAGATACGCAGTATTTT
TRBV10-2	once	-	TRBJ1-6	CASSEYELHNSPLHF	TGCGCCAGCAGTGAGTACGAGCTTCATAATTCACCCCTCCACTTT
TRBV6-5	-	-	TRBJ1-1	CASSYNVETEAFF	TGTGCCAGCAGTTACAACGTGGAGACTGAAGCTTTCTTT
TRBV28	many	-	TRBJ2-2	CASSLSIHRNTGELFF	TGTGCCAGCAGTTTATCAATCCATAGGAACACCGGGGAGCTGTTTTTT
TRBV11-2	many	-	TRBJ2-2	CASSLDAGLQTGELFF	TGTGCCAGCAGCTTAGATGCGGGACTTCAAACCGGGGAGCTGTTTTTT
TRBV20-1	-	-	TRBJ1-5	CSARDPQEGQPQHF	TGCAGTGCTAGAGACCCCCAAGAAGGGCAGCCCCAGCATTTT
TRBV13	few	TRBD2	TRBJ2-7	CASSSTHGTSGSREQYF	TGTGCCAGCAGCTCAACCCACGGGACTAGCGGGAGTCGGGAGCAGTACTTC
TRBV5-8	many	-	TRBJ1-5	CASSRSFGLGNQPQHF	TGTGCCAGCAGCCGTTCTTTCGGACTGGGCAATCAGCCCCAGCATTTT
TRBV24-1	-	TRBD2	TRBJ2-3	CATSDPGTRDTDTQYF	TGTGCCACCAGTGATCCTGGGACTAGAGACACAGATACGCAGTATTTT
TRBV7-8	-	TRBD1	TRBJ2-7	CASSSRTGKSSYEQYF	TGTGCCAGCAGCTCAAGGACAGGAAAGAGCTCCTACGAGCAGTACTTC
TRBV28	few	TRBD1	TRBJ2-6	CASRRTGSGANVLTF	TGTGCCAGCAGACGGACAGGCTCTGGGGCCAACGTCCTGACTTTC
TRBV3-1	many	TRBD1	TRBJ1-5	CASSQGQGARQPQHF	TGCGCCAGCAGCCAGGGTCAGGGGGCGCGTCAGCCCCAGCATTTT
TRBV12-3/TRBV12-4	many	TRBD1	TRBJ2-5	CASSPWDSPGETQYF	TGTGCCAGCAGTCCGTGGGACAGTCCCGGGGAGACCCAGTACTTC
TRBV5-4	few	-	TRBJ2-1	CASSFKTGSSYNEQFF	TGTGCCAGCAGCTTCAAGACCGGGAGCTCCTACAATGAGCAGTTCTTC
TRBV5-6	-	TRBD1	TRBJ1-5	CASSNRNRGFNQPQHF	TGTGCCAGCAGCAACAGGAACAGGGGGTTCAATCAGCCCCAGCATTTT
TRBV3-1	many	-	TRBJ2-2	CASSPRGASTGELFF	TGTGCCAGCAGCCCTAGGGGAGCTAGCACCGGGGAGCTGTTTTTT
TRBV20-1	few	-	TRBJ1-2	CSAILEGSASGRDGYTF	TGCAGTGCTATCCTCGAGGGGTCGGCCTCAGGAAGGGATGGCTACACCTTC
TRBV6-5	many	-	TRBJ2-7	CASSYSGDSYEQYF	TGTGCCAGCAGTTACTCGGGGGACTCCTACGAGCAGTACTTC
TRBV20-1	few	-	TRBJ2-3	CSARDNPWTDTQYF	TGCAGTGCTAGAGATAATCCATGGACAGATACGCAGTATTTT
TRBV7-9	-	TRBD2	TRBJ2-1	CASSIFSGSAYNEQFF	TGTGCCAGCAGCATATTTAGCGGGAGTGCTTACAATGAGCAGTTCTTC
TRBV15	few	TRBD2	TRBJ2-3	CATRTSVMGDTDTQYF	TGTGCCACCAGGACTAGCGTAATGGGGGACACAGATACGCAGTATTTT
TRBV6-5	once	TRBD2	TRBJ2-5	CASSWASGSIGETQYF	TGTGCCAGCAGTTGGGCTAGCGGGAGTATAGGGGAGACCCAGTACTTC
TRBV11-1	many	-	TRBJ1-1	CASSAGANTEAFF	TGTGCCAGCAGCGCGGGCGCTAACACTGAAGCTTTCTTT
TRBV12-3/TRBV12-4	many	-	TRBJ2-3	CASSARPGSVADTQYF	TGTGCCAGCAGTGCCCGCCCGGGGTCCGTAGCAGATACGCAGTATTTT
TRBV20-1	once	-	TRBJ2-1	CSAPSGGGGLLYNEQFF	TGCAGTGCCCCAAGTGGGGGAGGAGGGCTTTTATACAATGAGCAGTTCTTC
TRBV2	many	TRBD2	TRBJ2-3	CASMTSGRGDTQYF	TGTGCCAGCATGACTAGCGGGAGGGGAGATACGCAGTATTTT
TRBV2	-	TRBD2	TRBJ2-3	CASRSGLAPNIVVLTDTQYF	TGTGCCAGCAGAAGCGGACTAGCGCCTAACATAGTTGTCCTCACAGATACGCAGTATTTT
TRBV2	many	-	TRBJ2-3	CASSTDTDTQYF	TGTGCCAGCAGTACAGACACAGATACGCAGTATTTT
TRBV19	few	TRBD2	TRBJ2-2	CASSIWSGEGGELFF	TGTGCCAGTAGTATTTGGTCCGGGGAGGGCGGGGAGCTGTTTTTT
TRBV3-1	few	TRBD2	TRBJ2-7	CASAIAGAIYEQYF	TGTGCCAGCGCCATAGCGGGAGCTATCTACGAGCAGTACTTC
TRBV6-1	-	-	TRBJ1-5	CASRPTGNQPQHF	TGTGCCAGCAGACCCACAGGGAATCAGCCCCAGCATTTT
TRBV12-3/TRBV12-4	-	-	TRBJ1-5	CASSFEGDQPQHF	TGTGCCAGCAGTTTTGAGGGCGATCAGCCCCAGCATTTT